The next 32 T cell receptor beta chains were all read from a single sample in a study of vaccination and CD4 T cells after COVID-19. Stated treatment: roughly 11-day PBMC culture with coronavirus spike peptide pools or control peptides (ViraFEST assay). The antigens for these receptors are not known. The Oncomine TCR Beta short-read assay was applied to DNA of cultured CD4+ T cells. TCRdb re-derived calls from the PCR reads in MiXCR, one entry per CDR3 protein. The sample holds some 16,000 distinct CDR3 sequences; around 80% are singletons and the top ten take over 9%. This material consisted of CD4+ T cells from blood, cultured in vitro, taken after SARS-CoV-2 vaccination. These receptors all stem from a human donor who received a COVID-19 vaccine.

This chain connects TRBV14 to TRBJ1-6; D is unclear. V gave up 1 base and J gave up 5 bases, with 9 bases separating them. Looked up from germline, CDR1 is SGHDN and CDR2 is FVKESK. The CDR3 is 15 residues long. The CDR3 loop reads CASSQVSVNNSPLHF. In DNA form, the CDR3 reads TGTGCCAGCAGCCAAGTATCAGTTAATAATTCACCCCTCCACTTT.

This rearrangement joins TRBV29-1 to TRBJ2-5; 10 bases fit TRBD1. CDR1 is SQVTM and CDR2 is ANQGSEA in the germline V gene. The CDR3 loop spans 14 amino acids. V gave up 7 bases and J gave up 7 bases; unmatched junction bases: 12. The CDR3 DNA is TGCAGCGCGGGATTGGGACAGGGGATTGGGACCCAGTACTTC. It encodes CSAGLGQGIGTQYF. Together with reference TRBV29-1 and TRBJ2-5, the CDR3 gives the full variable domain: SAVISQKPSRDICQRGTSLTIQCQVDSQVTMMFWYRQQPGQSLTLIATANQGSEATYESGFVIDKFPISRPNLTFSTLTVSNMSPEDSSIYLCSAGLGQGIGTQYFGPGTRLLVL.

The genes are TRBV15 and TRBJ1-2, with TRBD1 as a possible D gene (6 bases). This CDR3 region has 17 residues. The germline V gene has CDR1 LNHNV and CDR2 YYDKDF (reference sequence). V gave up 1 base and J gave up 0 bases, with 15 bases separating them. The CDR3 is CATSRVSGARANYGYTF. Here the CDR3 DNA reads TGTGCCACCAGCAGAGTATCGGGGGCCCGAGCTAACTATGGCTACACCTTC.

The V and J genes are TRBV11-3 and TRBJ2-5; 8 positions match TRBD2. Germline V CDR1 and CDR2: SGHNT, YENEEA. CDR3 length: 14 amino acids. V was pared by 4 bases and J by 3 bases, with 4 bases of the junction left unmatched. The CDR3 DNA reads TGTGCCAGCAGCTCTCGGGGGGGCGAAGAGACCCAGTACTTC. It is translated as CASSSRGGEETQYF.

This chain connects TRBV24-1 to TRBJ1-5, with TRBD1 identical over 8 bases. The CDR3 contains 15 residues. The V segment lost 3 bases and the J segment 6 bases; nucleotides outside the gene matches: 6. CDR1 and CDR2 (germline): KGHDR, SFDVKD. The CDR3 loop is CATSDKDRAVQPQHF. The CDR3 bases are TGTGCCACCAGTGATAAGGACAGGGCGGTTCAGCCCCAGCATTTT.

The chain recombines TRBV6-5 with TRBJ2-7, with D possibly TRBD2 on 5 matching bases. The length of the CDR3 is 17 residues. CDR1 is MNHEY and CDR2 is SVGAGI in the germline V gene. Trimming removed 0 bases from V and 5 bases from J, with 20 bases in between. The CDR3 loop is CASSYSWVATSHDEQYF. CDR3 sequence (DNA): TGTGCCAGCAGTTACTCGTGGGTGGCTACTAGTCACGACGAGCAGTACTTC.

V gene TRBV3-1 combines with J gene TRBJ2-5; the match to TRBD2 covers 8 bases. Germline V gene sequence: CDR1 LGHDT, CDR2 YNNKEL (reference sequence). There are 15 residues in the CDR3. The trim removed 1 base at V and 4 bases at J, leaving 5 bases unmatched. The CDR3 sequence: CASSQVSGGRETQYF. The CDR3 nucleotides are TGTGCCAGCAGCCAAGTGAGCGGGGGACGAGAGACCCAGTACTTC.

This chain links TRBV18 with TRBJ1-5; no clear D. CDR1 is KGHSH, CDR2 LQKENI, per germline. Trimming took off 6 bases at V and 5 bases at J, with 17 bases between the two ends. CDR3 length: 15 amino acids. The CDR3 region has the DNA TGTGCCAGCTCTCCCAATTGGGAGAGGGATCAGCCCCAGCATTTT. Residues: CASSPNWERDQPQHF.

This chain's CDR3 is CASSLGPWVGVGTEAFF. The CDR3 DNA is TGTGCCAGCAGCTTAGGACCTTGGGTAGGGGTAGGCACTGAAGCTTTCTTT. The chain combines TRBV7-8 with TRBJ1-1; weak D call: TRBD1 (5 bases). CDR1 and CDR2 (germline): SGHVS, FQNEAQ. Deletions cut 1 base from V and 4 bases from J, with 19 bases between. The CDR3 spans 17 residues.

This clonotype was observed a handful of times. The rearrangement uses TRBV2 and TRBJ2-3; 8 nucleotides line up with TRBD1. After removal of 6 bases from V and 2 bases from J, the junction contained 4 bases not matched to a gene. The CDR3 contains 14 residues. Germline loops: CDR1 SNHLY, CDR2 FYNNEI. For the CDR3, the DNA is TGTGCCAGCAGAAGGGACAGGAACACAGATACGCAGTATTTT. Amino acids: CASRRDRNTDTQYF.

This clonotype came up a few times. This chain joins TRBV5-8 and TRBJ1-5; D not certain. CDR1 is SGHTS, CDR2 YDEGEE, per germline. This CDR3 contains 12 residues. The V and J ends lost 2 bases and 6 bases respectively, with 6 bases between them. CDR3 bases: TGTGCCAGCAGCTTTGGGTTTCAGCCCCAGCATTTT. Encoded protein: CASSFGFQPQHF.

This chain links TRBV7-9 with TRBJ1-1; TRBD1 might be the D (5 bases). Germline assignment: CDR1 SEHNR and CDR2 FQNEAQ (reference sequence). There are 14 residues in the CDR3. Deletions cut 4 bases from V and 3 bases from J, with 12 bases between. CDR3: CASSSWGADTEAFF. The CDR3 region has the DNA TGTGCCAGCAGCTCCTGGGGCGCCGACACTGAAGCTTTCTTT.

A few counts support this clonotype. The J gene is TRBJ2-5, the V gene TRBV6-1; no reliable D call. The V end was cut by 6 bases, the J end by 3 bases, with 11 bases between. The CDR3 sequence is 13 residues long. The germline CDR1 and CDR2 sequences are MNHNS and SASEGT. The CDR3: CASSWNPEETQYF. The CDR3 DNA follows: TGTGCCAGCAGCTGGAACCCTGAAGAGACCCAGTACTTC.

The V and J genes are TRBV6-1 and TRBJ1-5; D possibly corresponds to TRBD1 (5 bases). The germline gives CDR1 MNHNS, CDR2 SASEGT. Trimming left V 11 bases short and J 0 bases short, with 26 bases between. This CDR3 comprises 18 residues. The CDR3 DNA reads TGTGCCTTCCCGGGGCGGGGCGGAGGGGATTGTAGCAATCAGCCCCAGCATTTT. As protein: CAFPGRGGGDCSNQPQHF.

This clonotype showed up just a few times. J is TRBJ2-7 and V is TRBV7-6; perhaps TRBD1 as D (5 bases). The CDR3 contains 15 residues. Germline values: CDR1 SGHVS, CDR2 FNYEAQ. Trimming left V 1 base short and J 3 bases short, with 13 bases between. CDR3 protein: CASSLGTGPLYEQYF. DNA of the CDR3: TGTGCCAGCAGCTTAGGAACAGGACCCCTCTACGAGCAGTACTTC.

The rearrangement links TRBV6-5 to TRBJ2-7, with D tentatively TRBD1 or TRBD2 (6 bases each). V dropped 0 bases and J dropped 2 bases, with 14 bases sitting between them. Looked up from germline, CDR1 is MNHEY and CDR2 is SVGAGI. This CDR3 is 16 amino acids long. Here the CDR3 reads CASSYSYGGTAYEQYF. The CDR3 bases are TGTGCCAGCAGTTACTCGTACGGGGGCACGGCCTACGAGCAGTACTTC.

J is TRBJ1-2 and V is TRBV11-2, with D unresolved. CDR1 SGHAT and CDR2 FQNNGV come from the germline V gene. The ends were cut back, 5 bases at V and 1 base at J, with 8 bases in the middle. This CDR3 region has 13 residues. The CDR3 region is CASSLGYNYGYTF. The CDR3 DNA reads as TGTGCCAGCAGCCTCGGGTATAACTATGGCTACACCTTC.

The chain has TRBV15 and TRBJ1-5; weak D call: TRBD1 (5 bases). Trimming removed 0 bases at V and 7 bases at J, with 10 bases between. Germline V gene sequence: CDR1 LNHNV, CDR2 YYDKDF (reference sequence). The CDR3 sequence is 14 residues long. The CDR3 bases are TGTGCCACCAGCAGAGATTGGGAGGGGCAGCCCCAGCATTTT. It codes for CATSRDWEGQPQHF.

The rearrangement uses TRBV24-1 and TRBJ1-2; no clear D gene. V gave up 7 bases and J gave up 7 bases, with 15 bases separating them. The CDR3 loop spans 13 amino acids. From germline, CDR1 is KGHDR and CDR2 SFDVKD. DNA for the CDR3: TGTGCCACCAGACCAGATACAGTCGCTGGCTACACCTTC. It yields the protein CATRPDTVAGYTF.

The genes are TRBV12-5 and TRBJ2-7, with no clear D. V was clipped by 10 bases and J by 0 bases, with 13 bases between them. The CDR3 has 13 amino acids. In germline, CDR1 is LGHNT, CDR2 FRNRAP. The CDR3 is CANLTKSSYEQYF. In nucleotides, the CDR3 is TGTGCTAACCTGACGAAAAGCTCCTACGAGCAGTACTTC.

The chain combines TRBV2 with TRBJ2-3; D is ambiguous. Germline V lookup: CDR1 SNHLY, CDR2 FYNNEI. With 6 bases removed from V and 6 bases from J, the gap between germline ends came to 7 bases. The CDR3 has 11 residues. CDR3 in DNA: TGTGCCAGCAGATATGGGGATACGCAGTATTTT. Its protein product is CASRYGDTQYF.

This clonotype was counted only a few times. The genes are TRBV20-1 and TRBJ2-7; D gene ambiguous. CDR1 is DFQATT and CDR2 is SNEGSKA in the germline V gene (reference sequence). This CDR3 is 13 amino acids long. Trimming left V 4 bases short and J 0 bases short, with 10 bases between. CDR3 DNA sequence: TGCAGTGCTACCGGGCTGAGCTCCTACGAGCAGTACTTC. It is translated as CSATGLSSYEQYF.

The V gene is TRBV6-1, the J gene TRBJ1-6, with D possibly being TRBD1 (5 bases). The CDR3 is 14 residues long. Between the trimmed V and J ends, which lost 3 bases and 6 bases, there was a span of 9 bases. CDR1 is MNHNS, CDR2 SASEGT, per germline. The CDR3 DNA reads as TGTGCCAGCAGTGACAGGGCTGGTAATTCACCCCTCCACTTT. This translates into CASSDRAGNSPLHF.

The chain has TRBV10-3 and TRBJ1-3; TRBD1 aligns across 10 bases. The CDR3 length is 16 residues. The V segment lost 0 bases and the J segment 2 bases; nucleotides outside the gene matches: 1. Germline values: CDR1 ENHRY, CDR2 SYGVKD. CDR3 region: CAISESGTGAGNTIYF. CDR3 coding DNA: TGTGCCATCAGTGAGTCGGGGACAGGGGCTGGAAACACCATATATTTT.

The chain carries TRBV7-8 and TRBJ1-1; 7 bases match TRBD1. CDR3 length equals 15 residues. Germline CDR1 reads SGHVS; CDR2 reads FQNEAQ. J gave up 5 bases and V 5 bases, and 11 bases lay outside the gene matches. The CDR3 is CASSLPGAGGTEAFF. DNA of the CDR3: TGTGCCAGCAGCCTCCCCGGGGCAGGGGGGACTGAAGCTTTCTTT.

This chain joins TRBV6-5 and TRBJ1-2; a weak D match, TRBD1 (5 bases). Germline CDR1 MNHEY, CDR2 SVGAGI. CDR3 length equals 15 residues. Between the trimmed V and J ends, which lost 4 bases and 2 bases, there was a span of 14 bases. The CDR3 here is CASSSVNRWNYGYTF. The CDR3 DNA follows: TGTGCCAGCAGTTCAGTGAACAGGTGGAACTATGGCTACACCTTC.

The chain has TRBV20-1 and TRBJ1-1, with a weak D call TRBD1 (6 bases). The V gene lost 5 bases and the J gene lost 5 bases, with 15 bases spanning the gap. The germline V gene has CDR1 DFQATT and CDR2 SNEGSKA (reference sequence). The CDR3 loop spans 13 amino acids. CDR3 protein: CSASGAGLTEAFF. The CDR3, as DNA: TGCAGTGCTTCAGGGGCAGGGCTAACTGAAGCTTTCTTT.

The V call is TRBV15, the J call TRBJ1-1; possible D gene TRBD1, 6 bases. There are 16 residues in the CDR3. V lost 0 bases and J lost 6, with 17 bases in between. Germline V gene sequence: CDR1 LNHNV, CDR2 YYDKDF (reference sequence). CDR3 bases: TGTGCCACCAGCAGAGACAGGGGAGTAGGAGGATCTGAAGCTTTCTTT. Its translation is CATSRDRGVGGSEAFF.

This chain connects TRBV5-4 to TRBJ2-7, with 9 bases lining up with TRBD2. The ends lost 0 bases at V and 3 bases at J; junction bases unmatched: 4. The germline CDR1 and CDR2 sequences are SGHNT and YYREEE (reference sequence). This CDR3 has 15 amino acids. The CDR3 sequence is CASSLELAGSYEQYF. The CDR3 DNA is TGTGCCAGCAGCTTGGAGCTAGCGGGGAGCTACGAGCAGTACTTC.

The rearrangement uses TRBV12-3 or TRBV12-4 and TRBJ2-1, with D tentatively TRBD2 (6 bases). Trimming cost V 8 bases and J 8 bases, with 19 bases left between them. This CDR3 comprises 14 residues. CDR3 DNA: TGTGCCAGCCAACATAGACTAGGGCCCGATGAGCAGTTCTTC. Its translation is CASQHRLGPDEQFF.

This clonotype is a singleton in its sample. The gene calls are TRBV6-4 and TRBJ1-6; D not resolved. V shed 2 bases and J shed 9 bases, with 8 bases lying between them. The CDR3 is 13 amino acids. Germline V gene data show CDR1 as MRHNA and CDR2 as SNTAGT. The CDR3 nucleotides read TGTGCCAGCAGTGACAGCCCTAGTTCACCCCTCCACTTT. Its protein is CASSDSPSSPLHF.

The genes are TRBV4-1 and TRBJ2-1; D gene unclear. The V and J ends lost 0 bases and 0 bases respectively, with 6 bases between them. Looked up from germline, CDR1 is MGHRA and CDR2 is YSYEKL. This CDR3 is built from 15 residues. Here the CDR3 DNA reads TGCGCCAGCAGCCAAGATCCAGGCTCCTACAATGAGCAGTTCTTC. Translating gives CASSQDPGSYNEQFF.